The clone carrying this TCR beta chain was counted only a few times. Its antigen is as yet unknown. TCRdb redid the calling of the 5' RACE reads with MiXCR, one entry per CDR3 protein. In the table there are around 62,000 distinct CDR3 sequences, 25% to 30% of which are singletons. The data are from a study of T-cell memory formation after mild COVID-19. Study-level information: TCR clusters were mostly donor specific.

Whole-study results and caveats: Clones from the second wave (peaking day 37) had unconfirmed SARS-CoV-2 specificity. Clones which contracted sat mainly in CM and EM if CD4+, and in EMRA if CD8+. Clones that contracted from day 15 to 85 were balanced CD4/CD8, while later expanders leaned CD4+.

This CDR3 has 16 amino acids. The V and J ends lost 5 bases and 0 bases, in that order; junction bases with no gene match: 4. The specimen was PBMCs or a T cell subset sorted from them (not recorded which). The TCR originated in a man aged 18-30 years who had mild COVID-19 (a few samples of this study predate the infection). Cell type and time point are not known. The genes are TRBV12-3 or TRBV12-4 and TRBJ2-3, with TRBD2 matching over 11 bases. Here the CDR3 reads CASSARLAGSTDTQYF. CDR3 bases: TGTGCCAGCAGTGCCCGACTAGCGGGGAGCACAGATACGCAGTATTTT.